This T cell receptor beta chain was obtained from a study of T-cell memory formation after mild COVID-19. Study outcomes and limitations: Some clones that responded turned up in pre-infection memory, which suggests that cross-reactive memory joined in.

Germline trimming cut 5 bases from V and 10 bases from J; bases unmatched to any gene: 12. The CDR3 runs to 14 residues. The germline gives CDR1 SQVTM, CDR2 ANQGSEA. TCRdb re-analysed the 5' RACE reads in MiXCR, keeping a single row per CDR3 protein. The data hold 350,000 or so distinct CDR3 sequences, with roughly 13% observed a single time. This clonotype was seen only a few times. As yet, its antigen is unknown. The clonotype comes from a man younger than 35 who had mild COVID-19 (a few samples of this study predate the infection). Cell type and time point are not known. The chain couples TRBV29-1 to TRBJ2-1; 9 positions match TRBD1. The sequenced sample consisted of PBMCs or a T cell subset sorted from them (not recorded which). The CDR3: CSVNPGQGRGEQFF. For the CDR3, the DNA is TGCAGCGTTAACCCCGGACAGGGGCGGGGGGAGCAGTTCTTC.